Shown below are 18 T cell receptor beta chains from a single sample sequenced in a study of cytomegalovirus exposure and HLA in healthy donors. It was with 60 Vbeta and 13 Jbeta primers that the PCR ran. TCRdb keeps only in-frame clones here, not all; method: immunoSEQ multiplex PCR. The sample consists of around 60,000 clones, 75% to 85% of them appearing once. The specimen was PBMCs. Source of these receptors: a male donor in good health and CMV-seronegative.

The chain links TRBV7-2 to TRBJ1-1; D gene ambiguous. Trimming removed 5 bases at V and 7 bases at J, with 14 bases between. CDR1 SGHTA and CDR2 FQGNSA come from the germline V gene. CDR3 length equals 13 residues. CDR3 amino acids: CASSASPEGEAFF. CDR3 DNA: TGTGCCAGCAGCGCCAGCCCCGAGGGTGAAGCTTTCTTT.

This chain joins TRBV20-1 and TRBJ2-3; D call uncertain. CDR1 is DFQATT and CDR2 is SNEGSKA in the germline V gene (reference sequence). Trimming stripped 5 bases from V and 4 bases from J, with 7 bases between. The CDR3 loop spans 11 amino acids. The chain's CDR3 is CSAEHADTQYF. In DNA, the CDR3 is TGCAGTGCTGAACACGCAGATACGCAGTATTTT.

This chain connects TRBV9 to TRBJ2-3, with D unresolved. Germline assignment: CDR1 SGDLS and CDR2 YYNGEE. The CDR3 contains 15 residues. Trimming took 0 bases from V and 4 from J, leaving 12 bases between them. CDR3 sequence: CASSVAGSSADTQYF. CDR3 DNA: TGTGCCAGCAGCGTAGCGGGTTCCAGTGCAGATACGCAGTATTTT.

The chain is built from TRBV9 and TRBJ1-2, with 7 bases that match TRBD1. Trimming cost V 0 bases and J 7 bases; bases outside gene matches: 12. This CDR3 is 16 amino acids long. The V gene's germline CDR1 is SGDLS and CDR2 YYNGEE. CDR3 protein: CASSVVETGIVGGYTF. Written as DNA, the CDR3 is TGTGCCAGCAGCGTAGTCGAGACAGGGATTGTAGGTGGCTACACCTTC.

This sequence joins TRBV6-6 and TRBJ1-1; 7 bases line up with TRBD1. This CDR3 region has 15 residues. Losses at the gene ends were 6 bases for V and 2 bases for J; bases not matched to a gene: 9. From germline, CDR1 is MNHNY and CDR2 SVGAGI (reference sequence). This chain's CDR3 is CASSLTGLPNTEAFF. In nucleotides, the CDR3 is TGTGCCAGCAGCTTGACAGGGTTGCCTAACACTGAAGCTTTCTTT.

This clone was seen just once. This chain connects TRBV20-1 to TRBJ2-5; D gene uncertain. The germline V gene encodes CDR1 DFQATT and CDR2 SNEGSKA (reference sequence). This CDR3 contains 11 residues. V lost 4 bases to trimming and J lost 1 base, with 4 bases between them. CDR3 DNA: TGCAGTGCTACTTCCCAAGAGACCCAGTACTTC. This gives the protein CSATSQETQYF.

The chain couples TRBV7-3 to TRBJ2-3, with 11 bases identical to TRBD1. V shed 4 bases, J shed 0 bases, and the junction held 6 bases outside the gene matches. The CDR3 runs to 17 residues. Germline loops: CDR1 SGHTA, CDR2 FQGTGA. CDR3 bases: TGTGCCAGCAGCTCAACCGGGACAGGGGGGAGCACAGATACGCAGTATTTT. As protein: CASSSTGTGGSTDTQYF. Full variable domain (remainder filled in from reference TRBV7-3 and TRBJ2-3): GAGVSQTPSNKVTEKGKYVELRCDPISGHTALYWYRQSLGQGPEFLIYFQGTGAADDSGLPNDRFFAVRPEGSVSTLKIQRTERGDSAVYLCASSSTGTGGSTDTQYFGPGTRLTVL.

The rearrangement uses TRBV7-9 and TRBJ1-1, with 7 bases aligning to TRBD1. The CDR3 covers 14 residues. J was trimmed by 4 bases and V by 7 bases; bases with no gene match: 9. Per the germline V gene, CDR1 is SEHNR and CDR2 is FQNEAQ (reference sequence). This CDR3 is CASTPQGYGTEAFF. The DNA for the CDR3 is TGTGCCAGCACCCCACAGGGGTACGGCACTGAAGCTTTCTTT.

The CDR3 nucleotides are TGTGCCAGCAGTACAGCACAAGAGACCCAGTACTTC. It translates to CASSTAQETQYF. The rearrangement links TRBV27 to TRBJ2-5; no reliable D call. The CDR3 is 12 residues long. CDR1 MNHEY and CDR2 SMNVEV come from the germline V gene (reference sequence). Trimming pared 5 bases from V and 2 bases from J, leaving 6 bases between.

The J gene is TRBJ1-4, the V gene TRBV7-2; perhaps TRBD1 as D (6 bases). CDR3 length equals 15 residues. Germline loops: CDR1 SGHTA, CDR2 FQGNSA. V dropped 5 bases and J dropped 0 bases, with 10 bases sitting between them. The CDR3: CASSPDSTTNEKLFF. The CDR3 DNA reads TGTGCCAGCAGCCCGGACAGCACAACTAATGAAAAACTGTTTTTT.

This sequence joins TRBV19 and TRBJ1-3, with TRBD1 as a possible D gene (5 bases). There are 13 residues in the CDR3. CDR1 and CDR2 from the germline V gene are LNHDA and SQIVND (reference sequence). V gave up 6 bases and J gave up 4 bases, with 10 bases separating them. CDR3 protein: CASSDSTGNTIYF. The DNA of the CDR3 is TGTGCCAGTAGCGACAGCACGGGAAACACCATATATTTT.

The rearrangement links TRBV9 to TRBJ2-5; 10 nucleotides agree with TRBD1. Germline values: CDR1 SGDLS, CDR2 YYNGEE. The CDR3 runs 16 residues. V dropped 1 base and J dropped 4; count of bases not matched to a gene: 7. This CDR3 reads CASSVRGDRGRETQYF. The CDR3 DNA reads TGTGCCAGCAGCGTAAGGGGTGACAGGGGGCGAGAGACCCAGTACTTC. Drawing the rest from reference TRBV9 and TRBJ2-5, the complete variable domain is DSGVTQTPKHLITATGQRVTLRCSPRSGDLSVYWYQQSLDQGLQFLIQYYNGEERAKGNILERFSAQQFPDLHSELNLSSLELGDSALYFCASSVRGDRGRETQYFGPGTRLLVL.

The chain combines TRBV18 with TRBJ1-6; D may be TRBD1 (5 bases). The CDR3 runs to 15 residues. Germline V lookup: CDR1 KGHSH, CDR2 LQKENI. V lost 6 bases and J 10 bases, leaving 19 bases between the germline ends. CDR3 in DNA: TGTGCCAGCTCTCCCCCTGCAAGGGGCGAATCACCCCTCCACTTT. It encodes CASSPPARGESPLHF.

V is TRBV19 and J is TRBJ1-6; TRBD1 aligns across 7 bases. The trim removed 3 bases at V and 7 bases at J, leaving 3 bases unmatched. The CDR3 sequence is 14 residues long. Germline V CDR1 and CDR2: LNHDA, SQIVND (reference sequence). CDR3 sequence (DNA): TGTGCCAGTAGTATGACAGGGTCGAATTCACCCCTCCACTTT. This sequence encodes CASSMTGSNSPLHF.

The gene calls are TRBV18 and TRBJ1-1; maybe TRBD1 (5 bases). CDR1 KGHSH and CDR2 LQKENI come from the germline V gene. V was cut by 8 bases and J by 1 base, with 14 bases left in between. The CDR3 contains 14 residues. The CDR3 nucleotides are TGTGCCAGCACCTCGGTCAGGGAGAACACTGAAGCTTTCTTT. Its protein product is CASTSVRENTEAFF.

This chain's CDR3 is CASRLTGANYGYTF. The CDR3 DNA reads TGCGCCAGCAGGCTGACAGGCGCTAACTATGGCTACACCTTC. J is TRBJ1-2 and V is TRBV5-1; D possibly corresponds to TRBD1 (6 bases). V lost 5 bases and J 0 bases, leaving 11 bases between the germline ends. CDR1 and CDR2 (germline): SGHRS, YFSETQ. The CDR3 sequence is 14 residues long.

The chain links TRBV4-3 to TRBJ2-1; the D gene is possibly TRBD2 (6 bases). The CDR3 runs to 15 residues. Between the trimmed V and J ends, which lost 0 bases and 6 bases, there was a span of 12 bases. The germline V gene has CDR1 LGHNA and CDR2 YSLEER. CDR3: CASSQDGLAINEQFF. CDR3 in DNA: TGCGCCAGCAGCCAAGATGGGCTAGCGATCAATGAGCAGTTCTTC.

The CDR3 sequence: CATDRSNGRRGGTYNEQFF. CDR3 bases: TGTGCCACAGACAGGTCCAACGGTAGGCGGGGGGGTACCTACAATGAGCAGTTCTTC. The V call is TRBV10-3, the J call TRBJ2-1, with 9 bases aligning to TRBD2. V dropped 10 bases and J dropped 2; count of bases not matched to a gene: 21. CDR1 and CDR2 from the germline V gene are ENHRY and SYGVKD. This CDR3 comprises 19 residues.